This TCR beta chain was documented in a study of cytomegalovirus exposure and HLA in healthy donors. Study results and caveats: Near-uniform donor sequencing depth was presumed by presence/absence analyses.

A note on this clone: The antigen is undetermined. One end of the junction is discordant with germline, which a read error may explain.

Germline lookup yields CDR1 SEHNR and CDR2 FQNEAQ (reference sequence). CDR3 length: 12 residues. The PCR made use of 60 Vbeta and 13 Jbeta primers. TCRdb's copy holds only in-frame clones and misses some; the assay was immunoSEQ multiplex PCR. This table holds 140,000 or so clones, nearly 85% found once. The receptor comes from a male donor in good health and CMV-seronegative. The sample taken for sequencing was PBMCs. The chain uses TRBV7-9 and TRBJ1-2; D not resolved. DNA for the CDR3: TGTTCCAGTGCGGCGTTGAACTATGGCTACACCTTC. The encoded protein is CSSAALNYGYTF.